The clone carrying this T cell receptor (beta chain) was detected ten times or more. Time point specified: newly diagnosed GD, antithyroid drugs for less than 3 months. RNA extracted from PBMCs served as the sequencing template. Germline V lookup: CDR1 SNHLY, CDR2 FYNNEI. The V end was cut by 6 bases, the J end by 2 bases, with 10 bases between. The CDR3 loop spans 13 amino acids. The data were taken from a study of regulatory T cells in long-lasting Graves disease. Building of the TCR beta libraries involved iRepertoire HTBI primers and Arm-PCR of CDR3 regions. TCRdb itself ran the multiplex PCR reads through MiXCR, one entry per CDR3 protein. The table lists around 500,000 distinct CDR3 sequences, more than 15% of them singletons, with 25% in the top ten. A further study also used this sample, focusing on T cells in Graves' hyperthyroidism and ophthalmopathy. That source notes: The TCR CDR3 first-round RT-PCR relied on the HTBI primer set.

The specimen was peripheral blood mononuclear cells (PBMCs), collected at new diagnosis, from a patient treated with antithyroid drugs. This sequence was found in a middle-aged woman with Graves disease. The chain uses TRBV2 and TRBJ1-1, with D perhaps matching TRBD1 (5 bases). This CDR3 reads CASREGFNTEAFF. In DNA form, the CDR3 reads TGTGCCAGCAGAGAGGGGTTTAACACTGAAGCTTTCTTT.